This entry lists 32 T cell receptor beta chains sequenced from one sample in a study of response to subunit inactivated influenza vaccine. TCRdb fed the RT-PCR reads into MiXCR, producing one record per CDR3 protein. Of about 540,000 distinct CDR3 sequences listed, approximately 24% are singletons. The same sample was also studied in work on T cells expressing NK-cell markers. This second study notes: cDNA encoding TCR beta was synthesized via 5'RACE template switching incorporating UMIs.

The sequencing used CD4+ T cells sorted from PBMCs, collected about 12 days after vaccination. The receptors here all came from a man aged 50-60 years who received an inactivated influenza vaccine.

This chain connects TRBV28 to TRBJ1-4; D is unclear. V was clipped by 7 bases and J by 7 bases, with 16 bases between them. The CDR3 spans 14 residues. Germline values: CDR1 MDHEN, CDR2 SYDVKM. The CDR3 DNA reads as TGTGCCAGCACCCCTGGCGCCAGGTTTGAAAAACTGTTTTTT. Translating gives CASTPGARFEKLFF.

There are a few counts of this clonotype. The gene calls are TRBV7-2 and TRBJ2-7; TRBD2 matches 10 bases. This CDR3 contains 17 residues. Germline-derived CDR1 and CDR2 are SGHTA and FQGNSA. With 5 bases clipped from V and 0 bases from J, the junction kept 10 bases outside the gene matches. CDR3 sequence: CASSPRPGLAFSYEQYF. The CDR3 coding sequence is TGTGCCAGCAGCCCCCGACCGGGACTAGCGTTCTCCTACGAGCAGTACTTC.

The genes are TRBV29-1 and TRBJ2-3; TRBD1 might be the D (6 bases). CDR1 is SQVTM and CDR2 is ANQGSEA in the germline V gene. Trimming took 3 bases from V and 7 from J, leaving 11 bases between them. The length of the CDR3 is 12 residues. The CDR3 DNA reads as TGCAGCGTTGAGTTTGGGACAAATACGCAGTATTTT. Translation: CSVEFGTNTQYF.

The V gene is TRBV3-1, the J gene TRBJ2-1, with D tentatively TRBD1 or TRBD2 (5 bases each). V lost 0 bases and J 7 bases, leaving 13 bases between the germline ends. Germline CDR1 and CDR2: LGHDT and YNNKEL (reference sequence). CDR3 length equals 15 residues. The CDR3: CASSQEGTYNNEQFF. As DNA, the CDR3 is TGTGCCAGCAGCCAAGAAGGGACCTACAATAATGAGCAGTTCTTC.

The chain links TRBV11-2 to TRBJ2-2; weak D call: TRBD2 (6 bases). Trimming removed 3 bases at V and 4 bases at J, with 15 bases between. The CDR3 loop spans 16 amino acids. Germline V gene data show CDR1 as SGHAT and CDR2 as FQNNGV. The chain's CDR3 is CASSFGWGVGTGELFF. The DNA for the CDR3 is TGTGCCAGCAGCTTCGGTTGGGGGGTGGGCACCGGGGAGCTGTTTTTT.

This clonotype was picked up a small number of times. CDR3 nucleotide sequence: TGTGCCAGCAGGGAGGGGAACAGCCCCTACGAGCAGTACTTC. Encoded protein: CASREGNSPYEQYF. V and J are TRBV6-2 or TRBV6-3 and TRBJ2-7, with D possibly TRBD2 on 6 matching bases. The germline V gene has CDR1 MNHEY and CDR2 SVGEGT. The V end was cut by 6 bases, the J end by 2 bases, with 14 bases between. The CDR3 has 14 amino acids.

This clonotype turned up a few times. The V gene is TRBV12-3 or TRBV12-4, the J gene TRBJ2-1; D is tentatively TRBD1 or TRBD2 (5 bases each). The V gene lost 8 bases and the J gene lost 3 bases, with 17 bases spanning the gap. The CDR3 has 15 amino acids. DNA of the CDR3: TGTGCCAGCGGGTTTGGGGGAGCAGACTACAATGAGCAGTTCTTC. The encoded protein is CASGFGGADYNEQFF.

The chain links TRBV6-2 or TRBV6-3 to TRBJ2-5, with D perhaps matching TRBD1 (6 bases). This CDR3 comprises 14 residues. Trimming took off 4 bases at V and 0 bases at J, with 9 bases between the two ends. Germline loops: CDR1 MNHEY, CDR2 SVGEGT. The CDR3 DNA sequence: TGTGCCAGCAGTTCCTGGACAGACCAAGAGACCCAGTACTTC. This translates into CASSSWTDQETQYF.

The rearrangement joins TRBV7-9 to TRBJ2-2; 9 bases align to TRBD1. The CDR3 extends over 17 amino acids. Germline V gene data show CDR1 as SEHNR and CDR2 as FQNEAQ (reference sequence). Trimming took 0 bases from V and 3 from J; bases not matched to a gene: 5. The CDR3 loop reads CASSLARDRGYTGELFF. CDR3 nucleotides: TGTGCCAGCAGCTTAGCGAGAGACAGGGGGTACACCGGGGAGCTGTTTTTT. Supplemented by reference TRBV7-9 and TRBJ2-2, the full variable domain reads DTGVSQNPRHKITKRGQNVTFRCDPISEHNRLYWYRQTLGQGPEFLTYFQNEAQLEKSRLLSDRFSAERPKGSFSTLEIQRTEQGDSAMYLCASSLARDRGYTGELFFGEGSRLTVL.

Only one count was recorded for this clonotype. This rearrangement joins TRBV5-1 to TRBJ2-7, with D hard to call. CDR1 SGHRS and CDR2 YFSETQ come from the germline V gene. This CDR3 spans 15 amino acids. V lost 3 bases and J lost 4, with 17 bases in between. CDR3 coding DNA: TGCGCCAGCAGCTCGGACCCCATTACCCTATACGAGCAGTACTTC. Protein: CASSSDPITLYEQYF.

In its sample, this clonotype was seen a few times. V usage is TRBV15 and J usage is TRBJ2-1, with D hard to call. Per the germline V gene, CDR1 is LNHNV and CDR2 is YYDKDF (reference sequence). V was clipped by 3 bases and J by 3 bases, with 6 bases between them. CDR3 length: 13 residues. This CDR3 is CATSRYNYNEQFF. CDR3 sequence (DNA): TGTGCCACCAGCAGGTATAACTACAATGAGCAGTTCTTC.

The V call is TRBV4-3, the J call TRBJ1-5; D not resolved. CDR1 and CDR2 (germline): LGHNA, YSLEER. This CDR3 is 18 amino acids long. V was shortened by 1 base and J by 2 bases, with 18 bases between the two germline ends. The chain's CDR3 is CASSQVSSRRGCNQPQHF. DNA of the CDR3: TGCGCCAGCAGCCAAGTGTCGAGCAGGCGAGGGTGCAATCAGCCCCAGCATTTT.

The chain has TRBV23-1 and TRBJ1-6, with a tentative D call TRBD1 (5 bases). Being an ORF, TRBV23-1 has a function that is uncertain. This CDR3 contains 16 residues. Trimming cost V 0 bases and J 8 bases, with 14 bases left between them. The DNA for the CDR3 is TGCGCCAGCAGTCAATCGAGGGGACTCCTAGATTCACCCCTCCACTTT. This gives the protein CASSQSRGLLDSPLHF.

DNA of the CDR3: TGTGCCAGCAGCCAAGGCTTGATGACCCACGAGCAGTACTTC. Amino acid sequence: CASSQGLMTHEQYF. This chain links TRBV7-2 with TRBJ2-7, with D uncertain. Germline values: CDR1 SGHTA, CDR2 FQGNSA. The CDR3 consists of 14 residues. V gave up 5 bases and J gave up 5 bases, with 16 bases separating them.

This clonotype was picked up a small number of times. V gene TRBV7-2 combines with J gene TRBJ2-1; the D is unclear. V lost 5 bases to trimming and J lost 6 bases, with 17 bases between them. This CDR3 has 15 amino acids. In germline, CDR1 is SGHTA, CDR2 FQGNSA. The CDR3 sequence: CASSEMGSRFNEQFF. Written as DNA, the CDR3 is TGTGCCAGCAGCGAGATGGGATCCCGCTTCAATGAGCAGTTCTTC.

Ten or more counts support this clonotype. V gene TRBV20-1 combines with J gene TRBJ2-7; D ambiguous. Per germline, CDR1 DFQATT and CDR2 SNEGSKA (reference sequence). Trimming removed 3 bases from V and 7 bases from J, with 16 bases in between. CDR3 length: 13 residues. The CDR3 loop reads CSASSPRAGEQYF. DNA of the CDR3: TGCAGTGCTAGCTCACCCCGGGCTGGGGAGCAGTACTTC.

This chain uses TRBV9 with TRBJ2-2, with 13 bases matching TRBD2. Losses at the gene ends were 2 bases for V and 5 bases for J; bases not matched to a gene: 6. Germline CDR1 and CDR2: SGDLS and YYNGEE. The CDR3 runs 17 residues. CDR3 coding DNA: TGTGCCAGCAGCGTGGGACTAGCGGGGTCGAGAACCGGGGAGCTGTTTTTT. It encodes CASSVGLAGSRTGELFF.

V and J are TRBV30 and TRBJ2-1; tentative D call: TRBD1 (6 bases). Germline V gene data show CDR1 as GTSNPN and CDR2 as SVGIG (reference sequence). This CDR3 has 16 amino acids. The germline V and J ends were trimmed by 3 bases and 1 base, with 16 bases remaining between them. CDR3 amino acids: CAWSVRPRGSYNEQFF. DNA of the CDR3: TGTGCCTGGAGCGTACGGCCCAGGGGTTCCTACAATGAGCAGTTCTTC.

The chain employs TRBV28 and TRBJ2-5; no definite D call. V was clipped by 4 bases and J by 1 base, with 16 bases between them. Germline CDR1 is MDHEN and CDR2 is SYDVKM. The CDR3 runs to 16 residues. In DNA form, the CDR3 reads TGTGCCAGCAGTTCCCTTTATTCGCGGCTCCAAGAGACCCAGTACTTC. This sequence encodes CASSSLYSRLQETQYF.

The rearrangement uses TRBV3-1 and TRBJ2-1; a possible D gene is TRBD2 (6 bases). The germline V and J ends were trimmed by 4 bases and 3 bases, with 13 bases remaining between them. Germline V gene lookup returns CDR1 LGHDT and CDR2 YNNKEL (reference sequence). This CDR3 is built from 15 residues. This chain's CDR3 is CASSPSGTDYNEQFF. The CDR3 DNA follows: TGTGCCAGCAGCCCCTCCGGGACTGACTACAATGAGCAGTTCTTC.

The V call is TRBV20-1, the J call TRBJ2-4; TRBD2 is a possible D gene (6 bases). V was clipped by 3 bases and J by 3 bases, with 9 bases between them. The CDR3 spans 13 residues. Germline values: CDR1 DFQATT, CDR2 SNEGSKA (reference sequence). The CDR3 protein is CSASEGGKNIQYF. In nucleotides, the CDR3 is TGCAGTGCTAGTGAGGGAGGCAAAAACATTCAGTACTTC.

The rearrangement joins TRBV12-3 or TRBV12-4 to TRBJ2-3, with D maybe TRBD1 (6 bases). V lost 5 bases to trimming and J lost 0 bases, with 9 bases between them. The CDR3 sequence is 14 residues long. The CDR3 reads CASSQGMSTDTQYF. The CDR3 bases are TGTGCCAGCAGTCAGGGGATGAGCACAGATACGCAGTATTTT.

V is TRBV4-3 and J is TRBJ1-6; D is undetermined. Trimming stripped 2 bases from V and 11 bases from J, with 10 bases between. This CDR3 spans 13 amino acids. Germline V gene data show CDR1 as LGHNA and CDR2 as YSLEER. CDR3 amino acids: CASSQTIRAPLHF. The CDR3 DNA reads TGCGCCAGCAGCCAAACAATAAGGGCACCCCTCCACTTT.

This clonotype was counted only a few times. This sequence joins TRBV10-3 and TRBJ2-5; 8 bases align to TRBD1. This CDR3 is 14 amino acids long. Trimming cost V 10 bases and J 0 bases; bases outside gene matches: 7. The V gene's germline CDR1 is ENHRY and CDR2 SYGVKD. CDR3 DNA: TGTGCCACCGGACAGGGAACCCACCAAGAGACCCAGTACTTC. It specifies CATGQGTHQETQYF.

The V and J genes are TRBV20-1 and TRBJ2-2; D is possibly TRBD2 (5 bases). Looked up from germline, CDR1 is DFQATT and CDR2 is SNEGSKA (reference sequence). The germline V and J ends were trimmed by 3 bases and 5 bases, with 16 bases remaining between them. The CDR3 consists of 15 residues. Here the CDR3 reads CSASGRGSRTGELFF. CDR3 nucleotide sequence: TGCAGTGCTAGTGGTCGAGGGAGTCGAACCGGGGAGCTGTTTTTT.

This clonotype was seen a few times. This chain connects TRBV9 to TRBJ2-7, with unresolved D. In germline, CDR1 is SGDLS, CDR2 YYNGEE. This CDR3 region has 14 residues. V lost 0 bases and J lost 3, with 10 bases in between. CDR3 region: CASSVELGDYEQYF. For the CDR3, the DNA is TGTGCCAGCAGCGTAGAACTGGGTGACTACGAGCAGTACTTC.

The chain employs TRBV5-5 and TRBJ1-2; tentatively, D is TRBD1 (6 bases). This CDR3 spans 14 amino acids. Deletions cut 3 bases from V and 5 bases from J, with 14 bases between. Germline CDR1 reads SGHKS; CDR2 reads YYEKEE (reference sequence). The CDR3 sequence: CASSYSRGGYGYTF. The CDR3 coding sequence is TGTGCCAGCAGCTACTCCAGGGGAGGGTATGGCTACACCTTC.

In its sample, this clonotype was seen a few times. The chain links TRBV5-1 to TRBJ2-1; 7 bases match TRBD2. Trimming at V came to 4 bases and at J to 10 bases, leaving 5 bases not matched to a gene. This CDR3 has 12 amino acids. Per germline, CDR1 SGHRS and CDR2 YFSETQ. The CDR3 DNA reads TGCGCCAGCAGCCTAACTAGCGAGGAGCAGTTCTTC. Protein sequence: CASSLTSEEQFF.

This clonotype was counted between two and nine times. The V call is TRBV29-1, the J call TRBJ2-5; possibly TRBD2 for D (5 bases). Trimming shortened V by 4 bases and J by 3 bases, and 12 bases separated the two germline ends. CDR1 and CDR2 from the germline V gene are SQVTM and ANQGSEA. The CDR3 loop spans 13 amino acids. CDR3 nucleotide sequence: TGCAGCGTTGCTTTCGGGGTGGAAGAGACCCAGTACTTC. Amino acids: CSVAFGVEETQYF.

This clonotype showed up just a few times. The gene calls are TRBV10-2 and TRBJ1-5, with unresolved D. Germline CDR1 WSHSY, CDR2 SAAADI. The CDR3 covers 14 residues. V was pared by 5 bases and J by 4 bases, with 12 bases between. The CDR3: CASSPDILNQPQHF. The CDR3 DNA reads TGCGCCAGCAGTCCAGACATTTTAAATCAGCCCCAGCATTTT.

The table lists this clonotype with a few counts. The chain employs TRBV7-2 and TRBJ2-7; the match to TRBD2 covers 10 bases. Germline CDR1 is SGHTA and CDR2 is FQGNSA. V gave up 3 bases and J gave up 9 bases; unmatched junction bases: 5. CDR3 length: 13 amino acids. Written as DNA, the CDR3 is TGTGCCAGCAGCTTGGGACTAGCGCCCCGGCAGTACTTC. Translating gives CASSLGLAPRQYF.

The rearrangement joins TRBV7-3 to TRBJ2-1; 10 bases agree with TRBD1. This CDR3 spans 15 amino acids. V shed 1 base, J shed 7 bases, and the junction held 4 bases outside the gene matches. CDR1 is SGHTA, CDR2 FQGTGA, per germline. Here the CDR3 reads CASSLSSGQGNEQFF. The CDR3 DNA is TGTGCCAGCAGCTTAAGCTCGGGACAGGGGAATGAGCAGTTCTTC.